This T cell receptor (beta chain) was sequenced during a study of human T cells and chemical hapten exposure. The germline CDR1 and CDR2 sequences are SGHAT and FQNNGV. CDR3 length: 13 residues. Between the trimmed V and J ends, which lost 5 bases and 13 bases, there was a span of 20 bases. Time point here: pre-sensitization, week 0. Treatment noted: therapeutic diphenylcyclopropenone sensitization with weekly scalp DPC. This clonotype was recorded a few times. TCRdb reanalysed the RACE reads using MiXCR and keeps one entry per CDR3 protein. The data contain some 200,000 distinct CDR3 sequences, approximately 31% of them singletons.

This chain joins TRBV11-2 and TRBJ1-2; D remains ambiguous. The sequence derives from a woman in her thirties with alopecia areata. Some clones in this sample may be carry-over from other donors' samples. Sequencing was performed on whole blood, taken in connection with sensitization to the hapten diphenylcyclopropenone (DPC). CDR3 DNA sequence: TGTGCCAGCAGCCTAGGAAGGTCCCTTCCGTCCACCTTC. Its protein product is CASSLGRSLPSTF.